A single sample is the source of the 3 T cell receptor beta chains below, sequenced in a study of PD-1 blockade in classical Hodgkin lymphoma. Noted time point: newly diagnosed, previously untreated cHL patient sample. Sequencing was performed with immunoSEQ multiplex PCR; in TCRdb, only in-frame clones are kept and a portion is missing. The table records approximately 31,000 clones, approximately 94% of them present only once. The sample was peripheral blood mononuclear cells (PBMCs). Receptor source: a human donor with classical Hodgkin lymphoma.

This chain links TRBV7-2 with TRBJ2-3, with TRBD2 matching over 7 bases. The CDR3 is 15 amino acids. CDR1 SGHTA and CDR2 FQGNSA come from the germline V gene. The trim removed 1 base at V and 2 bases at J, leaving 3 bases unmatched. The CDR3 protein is CASSLGLAFTDTQYF. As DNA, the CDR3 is TGTGCCAGCAGCTTAGGACTAGCTTTCACAGATACGCAGTATTTT.

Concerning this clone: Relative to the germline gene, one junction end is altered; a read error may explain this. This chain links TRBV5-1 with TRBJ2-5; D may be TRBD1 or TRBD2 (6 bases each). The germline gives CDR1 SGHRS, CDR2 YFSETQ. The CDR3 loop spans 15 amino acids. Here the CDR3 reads CASSLARGVGETQHF. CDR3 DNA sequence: TGCGCCAGCAGCTTGGCGAGGGGGGTAGGAGAGACCCAGCACTTC. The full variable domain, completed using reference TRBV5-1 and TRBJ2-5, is KAGVTQTPRYLIKTRGQQVTLSCSPISGHRSVSWYQQTPGQGLQFLFEYFSETQRNKGNFPGRFSGRQFSNSRSEMNVSTLELGDSALYLCASSLARGVGETQHFGPGTRLLVL.

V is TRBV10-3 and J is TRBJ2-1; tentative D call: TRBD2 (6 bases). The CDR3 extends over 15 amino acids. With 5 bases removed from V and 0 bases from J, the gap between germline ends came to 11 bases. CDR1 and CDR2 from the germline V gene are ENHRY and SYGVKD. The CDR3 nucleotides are TGTGCCATCAGTCAAGCGGGTAGCTCCTACAATGAGCAGTTCTTC. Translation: CAISQAGSSYNEQFF.